This record covers a single T cell receptor (beta chain). Its antigen remains unknown. The data derive from a study of T cell repertoires in cytomegalovirus infection. As for the study in general: HLA-C-restricted CMV epitopes, recently identified, and well-studied HLA-B-restricted ones were used by the study. Both CMV infection and a matching HLA type were indicated by public TCR beta signatures.

V gave up 0 bases and J gave up 0 bases, with 7 bases separating them. The CDR3 length is 16 residues. Germline CDR1 SGHDT, CDR2 YYEEEE. Study-level results: CMV-specific TCR beta clonotypes restricted by HLA-C dominated the ex vivo response.

TCRdb ran MiXCR on the reads and lists one entry per CDR3 protein. Found here are 200,000 or so distinct CDR3 sequences, 35% to 40% of them singletons; the top ten hold more than 50%. The chain employs TRBV5-6 and TRBJ1-6; D is ambiguous. The sample in question was CD8+ T cells from cultured PBMCs, obtained from culture after CMV antigen stimulation. This TCR was sampled from a human donor in good health (CMV status not recorded). Some clones in this sample may be carry-over from other donors' samples. CDR3 DNA sequence: TGTGCCAGCAGCTTGGAGTGGAGCTCCTATAATTCACCCCTCCACTTT. Amino acids: CASSLEWSSYNSPLHF.